This is a list of T cell receptor beta chains from one sample in a study of T cell responses to AZD1222 COVID-19 vaccine. Profiling relied on immunoSEQ multiplex PCR, and the TCRdb table lists in-frame clones only, not all of them. Among under 120,000 clones listed, about 92% were seen once. Specimen: peripheral blood, collected on day 0 of AZD1222 vaccination. Receptor source: an adult in good health. Both conserved end residues are part of each CDR3. The order of the fields is clone size, D gene, J gene, V gene, CDR3 protein, CDR3 DNA. The D gene is left open where the match is weak. The size entry is marked missing in some rows and otherwise reads once, few, many or a size class.

. | . | TRBJ2-7 | TRBV18 | CASSPDPYEQYF | TGTGCCAGCTCCCCGGACCCTTACGAGCAGTACTTC
. | . | TRBJ1-2 | TRBV4-2 | CASSQDLIGNYGYTF | TGTGCCAGCAGCCAAGATTTAATAGGCAACTATGGCTACACCTTC
. | . | TRBJ1-6 | TRBV19 | CASSIGQVDSPLHF | TGTGCCAGTAGTATAGGACAGGTCGATTCACCCCTCCACTTT
. | . | TRBJ2-2 | TRBV9 | CASSEGPTPRTGELFF | TGTGCCAGCAGCGAGGGACCGACCCCGCGGACCGGGGAGCTGTTTTTT
. | . | TRBJ2-1 | TRBV4-3 | CASSHASIPGEQFF | TGCGCCAGCAGCCATGCCTCCATCCCTGGTGAGCAGTTCTTC
. | . | TRBJ2-7 | TRBV7-2 | CASSLRTMGPEQYF | TGTGCCAGCAGCCTCAGGACTATGGGGCCCGAGCAGTACTTC
. | TRBD1 | TRBJ1-2 | TRBV6-2/TRBV6-3 | CASSRPEGRGSSYGYTF | TGTGCCAGCAGTCGCCCGGAAGGCAGGGGGAGTTCCTATGGCTACACCTTC
. | . | TRBJ1-5 | TRBV15 | CATSRGGNQPQHF | TGTGCCACCAGCAGAGGGGGAAATCAGCCCCAGCATTTT
. | . | TRBJ1-5 | TRBV5-1 | CASSTGTANQPQHF | TGCGCCAGCAGCACCGGGACTGCTAATCAGCCCCAGCATTTT
. | TRBD1 | TRBJ2-1 | TRBV4-2 | CASSKGVGQGANEQFF | TGTGCCAGCAGCAAAGGGGTTGGACAGGGGGCGAATGAGCAGTTCTTC
. | . | TRBJ2-3 | TRBV3-1/TRBV3-2 | CASSDRDWKNTDTQYF | TGTGCCAGCAGTGACCGGGACTGGAAGAACACAGATACGCAGTATTTT
. | . | TRBJ2-1 | TRBV11-3 | CASSLGGELYNEQFF | TGTGCCAGCAGCTTAGGCGGGGAACTCTACAATGAGCAGTTCTTC
once | . | TRBJ1-1 | TRBV5-1 | CASSFEPRSNTEAFF | TGCGCCAGCAGCTTCGAGCCCCGATCAAACACTGAAGCTTTCTTT
. | . | TRBJ1-2 | TRBV18 | CASSPPRGDNYGYTF | TGTGCCAGCTCACCACCTCGTGGGGATAACTATGGCTACACCTTC
. | TRBD2 | TRBJ2-5 | TRBV5-1 | CASRNGGAALETQYF | TGCGCCAGCAGGAACGGGGGGGCCGCGTTGGAGACCCAGTACTTC
once | . | TRBJ2-7 | TRBV4-3 | CASSPGTSDYEQYF | TGCGCCAGCAGCCCCGGGACGTCGGACTACGAGCAGTACTTC
. | . | TRBJ1-1 | TRBV6-2/TRBV6-3 | CASSTPLGGRDEAFF | TGTGCCAGCAGTACCCCCCTTGGAGGGAGAGATGAAGCTTTCTTT
. | TRBD2 | TRBJ2-2 | TRBV7-3 | CASSLPSSGKNTGELFF | TGTGCCAGCAGCCTCCCCTCTAGCGGGAAGAACACCGGGGAGCTGTTTTTT
. | . | TRBJ2-3 | TRBV7-9 | CASSLNPFSDTQYF | TGTGCCAGCAGCCTCAACCCTTTTTCAGATACGCAGTATTTT
. | . | TRBJ2-3 | TRBV20-1 | CSATGFDTQYF | TGCAGTGCTACAGGGTTTGATACGCAGTATTTT
. | . | TRBJ1-2 | TRBV19 | CARREPGPFYTF | TGTGCCAGGAGGGAACCGGGGCCCTTTTACACCTTC
. | TRBD2 | TRBJ2-3 | TRBV6-4 | CASSEGSGGGTDTQYF | TGTGCCAGCAGTGAAGGCAGCGGGGGAGGAACAGATACGCAGTATTTT
few | . | TRBJ1-4 | TRBV6-6 | CASSQRGDNEKLFF | TGTGCCAGCAGTCAAAGGGGGGATAATGAAAAACTGTTTTTT
. | . | TRBJ1-2 | TRBV21-1 | CASIKGSDGYTF | TGTGCCAGCATTAAGGGGTCAGATGGCTACACCTTC
. | . | TRBJ1-1 | TRBV10-3 | CAISHGANTEAFF | TGTGCCATCAGCCACGGGGCGAACACTGAAGCTTTCTTT
. | . | TRBJ2-1 | TRBV7-3 | CASSLMGNEQFF | TGTGCCAGCAGCTTAATGGGGAATGAGCAGTTCTTC
. | TRBD1 | TRBJ1-1 | TRBV2 | CASSTGGRIGAFF | TGTGCCAGCAGTACAGGGGGGAGGATAGGAGCTTTCTTT
. | . | TRBJ1-5 | TRBV4-3 | CASSQDRSGQPQHF | TGCGCCAGCAGCCAAGATCGGTCTGGACAGCCCCAGCATTTT
. | . | TRBJ2-2 | TRBV18 | CASSPLSGGAAGELFF | TGTGCCAGCTCACCACTCTCAGGCGGCGCGGCCGGGGAGCTGTTTTTT